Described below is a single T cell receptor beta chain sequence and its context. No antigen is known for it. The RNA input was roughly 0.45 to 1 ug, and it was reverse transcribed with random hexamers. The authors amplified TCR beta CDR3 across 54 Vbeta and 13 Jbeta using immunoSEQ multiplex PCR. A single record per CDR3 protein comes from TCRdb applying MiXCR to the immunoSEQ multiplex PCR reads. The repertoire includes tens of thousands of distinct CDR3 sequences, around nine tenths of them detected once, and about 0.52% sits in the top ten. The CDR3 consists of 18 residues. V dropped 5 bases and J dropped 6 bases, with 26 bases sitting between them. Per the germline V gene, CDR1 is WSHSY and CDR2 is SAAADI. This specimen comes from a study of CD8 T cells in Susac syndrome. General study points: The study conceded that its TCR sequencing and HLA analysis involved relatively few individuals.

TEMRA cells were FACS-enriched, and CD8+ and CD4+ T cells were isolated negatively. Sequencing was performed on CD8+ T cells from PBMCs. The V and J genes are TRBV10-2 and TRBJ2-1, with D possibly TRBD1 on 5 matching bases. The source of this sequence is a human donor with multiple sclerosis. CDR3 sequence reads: CASSWAGRTENRGNEQFF. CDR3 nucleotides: TGCGCCAGCAGTTGGGCAGGGCGCACTGAGAATAGAGGCAATGAGCAGTTCTTC.